This T cell receptor (beta chain) was obtained from a study of human T cells and chemical hapten exposure. The wider study: Reading of the patch tests, which applied 0.01% DPC to the upper back, occurred at 6 days.

The CDR3 has 18 residues. Whole-study results and caveats: Following DPC sensitization, TCRs present above 1 in 1000 frequency showed no change. Counts of expanded TCRs (at PT1) showed a positive correlation with patch test score.

This clonotype turned up a few times. Its target is unknown. Time point denoted: pre-sensitization, week 0. Treatment reported: therapeutic diphenylcyclopropenone sensitization with weekly scalp DPC. Samples of blood were obtained prior to the application of each patch test. Via MiXCR, TCRdb re-called the RACE reads, giving one row per CDR3 protein. The sample yields 90,000 or so distinct CDR3 sequences, approximately 9% seen once. The starting material was whole blood, obtained in connection with sensitization to the hapten diphenylcyclopropenone (DPC). The chain combines TRBV21-1 with TRBJ2-3; the D call TRBD2 from the table was never checked on the DNA. TRBV21-1 corresponds to a pseudogene. This TCR came from a man aged 40-55 years with alopecia areata. Some clones in this sample may be carry-over from other donors' samples. DNA of the CDR3: TGTGCCAGCTCGCCTGCGGAGACTAGCGGGAATAGCACAGATACGCAGTATTTT. Translated: CASSPAETSGNSTDTQYF.